This T cell receptor beta chain was retrieved from a study of OX40 agonist ivuxolimab in advanced cancers. Study at large: Dose-escalation patients suffered from hepatocellular carcinoma, melanoma, renal cell or head and neck cancer. The group had a mean age of around 60 years, ranged from about 23 to 85, and was 82.7% male. Study-wide results and limits: Dosing at 0.1 to 3.0 mg/kg was accompanied by clonal expansion of CD4+ and CD8+ blood T cells by week 6. Nonresponders included some who also had low normalized T-cell clonal expansion.

Germline lookup yields CDR1 SEHNR and CDR2 FQNEAQ (reference sequence). The CDR3 contains 15 residues. The V and J ends lost 1 base and 0 bases respectively, with 7 bases between them. Notes on this clone: The target antigen is unknown.

Measured with immunoSEQ multiplex PCR; TCRdb has only the in-frame clones, and not every one. The sample includes over 40,000 clones, over 75% seen only once; the top ten take 3% to 4%. This TCR derives from an adult with an advanced solid tumor such as melanoma, head and neck, liver or kidney cancer. The sample was CD4+ or CD8+ T cells sorted from blood, taken in a trial of the OX40 agonist ivuxolimab. The chain recombines TRBV7-9 with TRBJ1-5; D is unclear. The CDR3 DNA reads TGTGCCAGCAGCTTAGGACCCTATAGCAATCAGCCCCAGCATTTT. Translating it yields CASSLGPYSNQPQHF.